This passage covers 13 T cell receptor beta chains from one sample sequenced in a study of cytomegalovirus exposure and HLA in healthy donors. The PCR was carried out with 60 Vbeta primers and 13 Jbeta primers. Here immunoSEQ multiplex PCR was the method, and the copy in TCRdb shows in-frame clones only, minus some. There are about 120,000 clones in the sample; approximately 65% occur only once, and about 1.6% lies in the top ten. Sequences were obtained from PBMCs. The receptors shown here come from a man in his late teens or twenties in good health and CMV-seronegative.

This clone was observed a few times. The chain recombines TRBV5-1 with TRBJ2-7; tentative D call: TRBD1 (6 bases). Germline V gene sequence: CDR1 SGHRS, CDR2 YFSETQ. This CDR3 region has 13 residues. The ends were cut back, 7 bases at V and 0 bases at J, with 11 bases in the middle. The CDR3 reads CASYRDSSYEQYF. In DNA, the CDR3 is TGCGCCAGCTACAGGGATAGCTCCTACGAGCAGTACTTC.

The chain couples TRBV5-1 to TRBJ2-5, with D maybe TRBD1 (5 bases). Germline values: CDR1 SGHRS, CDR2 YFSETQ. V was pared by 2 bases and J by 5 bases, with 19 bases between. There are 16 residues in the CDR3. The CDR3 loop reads CASSLTGNPRRETQYF. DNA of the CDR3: TGCGCCAGCAGCTTAACAGGTAACCCTAGACGGGAGACCCAGTACTTC.

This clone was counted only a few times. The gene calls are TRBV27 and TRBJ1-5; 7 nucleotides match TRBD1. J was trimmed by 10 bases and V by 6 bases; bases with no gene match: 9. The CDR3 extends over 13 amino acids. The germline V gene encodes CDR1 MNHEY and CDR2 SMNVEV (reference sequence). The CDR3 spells CASSRDSGRPQHF. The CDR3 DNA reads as TGTGCCAGCAGCCGGGACAGTGGACGACCCCAGCATTTT.

CDR3 bases: TGTGCCTGGACTCCGCGCCCGGGGCAGATAGTAAGCTCGTGGAAAGGGGGACTGTTTTTT. It translates to CAWTPRPGQIVSSWKGGLFF. The rearrangement uses TRBV30 and TRBJ1-4; perhaps TRBD1 as D (6 bases). The V and J ends lost 4 bases and 13 bases respectively, with 40 bases between them. The CDR3 has 20 residues. Germline values: CDR1 GTSNPN, CDR2 SVGIG (reference sequence).

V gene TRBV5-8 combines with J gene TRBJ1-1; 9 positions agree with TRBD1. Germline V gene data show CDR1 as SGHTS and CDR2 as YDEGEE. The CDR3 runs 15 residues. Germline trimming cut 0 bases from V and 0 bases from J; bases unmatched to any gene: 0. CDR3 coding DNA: TGTGCCAGCAGCTTGGGGGACAGGGTGAACACTGAAGCTTTCTTT. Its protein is CASSLGDRVNTEAFF.

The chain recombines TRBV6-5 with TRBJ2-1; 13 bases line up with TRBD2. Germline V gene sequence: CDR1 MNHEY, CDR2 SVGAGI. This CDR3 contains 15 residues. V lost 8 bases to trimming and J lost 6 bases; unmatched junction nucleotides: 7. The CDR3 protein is CASSPGLAGLNEQFF. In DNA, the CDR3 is TGTGCCAGCTCTCCGGGACTAGCGGGGCTCAATGAGCAGTTCTTC.

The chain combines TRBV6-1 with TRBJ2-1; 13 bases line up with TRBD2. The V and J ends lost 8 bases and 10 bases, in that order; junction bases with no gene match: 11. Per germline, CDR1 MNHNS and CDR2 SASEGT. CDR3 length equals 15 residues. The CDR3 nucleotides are TGTGCCAGCTATCCGGGACTAGCGGGAAGGAGGGAGCAGTTCTTC. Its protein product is CASYPGLAGRREQFF.

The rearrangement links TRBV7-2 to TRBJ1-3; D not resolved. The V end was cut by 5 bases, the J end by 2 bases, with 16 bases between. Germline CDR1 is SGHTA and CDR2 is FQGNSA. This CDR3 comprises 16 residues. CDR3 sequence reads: CASSPSLGSTGNTIYF. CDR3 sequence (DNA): TGTGCCAGCAGCCCATCACTAGGGTCAACTGGAAACACCATATATTTT.

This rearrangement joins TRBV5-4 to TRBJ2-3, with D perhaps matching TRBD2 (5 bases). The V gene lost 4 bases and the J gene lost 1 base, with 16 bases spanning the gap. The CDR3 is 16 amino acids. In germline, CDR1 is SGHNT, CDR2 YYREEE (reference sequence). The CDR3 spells CASSPRTGWGTDTQYF. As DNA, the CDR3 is TGTGCCAGCAGCCCACGCACGGGATGGGGCACAGATACGCAGTATTTT.

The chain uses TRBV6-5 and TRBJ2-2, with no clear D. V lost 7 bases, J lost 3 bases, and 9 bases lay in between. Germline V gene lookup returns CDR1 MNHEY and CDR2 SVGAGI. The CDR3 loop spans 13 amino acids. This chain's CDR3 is CASISVHTGELFF. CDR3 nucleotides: TGTGCCAGCATATCGGTTCACACCGGGGAGCTGTTTTTT.

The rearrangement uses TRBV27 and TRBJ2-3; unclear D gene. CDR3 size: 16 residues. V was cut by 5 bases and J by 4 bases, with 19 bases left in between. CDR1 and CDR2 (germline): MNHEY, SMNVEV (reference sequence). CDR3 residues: CASSGAAVRIPDTQYF. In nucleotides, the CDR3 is TGTGCCAGCAGTGGAGCCGCTGTTAGGATCCCAGATACGCAGTATTTT.

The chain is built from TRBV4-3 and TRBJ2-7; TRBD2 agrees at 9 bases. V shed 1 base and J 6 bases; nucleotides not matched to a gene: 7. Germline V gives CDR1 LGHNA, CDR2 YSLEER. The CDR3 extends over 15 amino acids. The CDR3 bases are TGCGCCAGCAGCCAAGCGGCTAGCGGGATCTGCGAGCAGTACTTC. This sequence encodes CASSQAASGICEQYF.

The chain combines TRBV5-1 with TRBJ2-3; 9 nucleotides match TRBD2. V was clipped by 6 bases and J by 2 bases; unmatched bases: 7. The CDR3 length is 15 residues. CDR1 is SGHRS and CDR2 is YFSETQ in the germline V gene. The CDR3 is CASKAAGGITDTQYF. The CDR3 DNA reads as TGCGCCAGCAAGGCCGCGGGGGGGATCACAGATACGCAGTATTTT.